These T cell receptor beta chains were read from a single sample in a study of Graves' ophthalmopathy and Graves' hyperthyroidism. TCRdb reprocessed the multiplex PCR reads with MiXCR, giving one entry per CDR3 protein. In the table there are 680,000 or so distinct CDR3 sequences, 20% to 25% of which are singletons. Sequenced material: peripheral blood. These receptors were taken from a woman younger than 30 with stable Graves' hyperthyroidism. Some clones in this sample may be carry-over from other donors' samples. CDR3s include the opening cysteine and the closing phenylalanine or tryptophan. The D gene is left open where the match is weak. Size values are once, few and many counts, or a class for expanded clones, and some rows have none.

abundance,d_gene,v_gene,j_gene,CDR3aa,CDR3nt
NA,NA,TRBV6-1,TRBJ1-2,CAPPGEKIGYTF,TGTGCCCCTCCAGGGGAAAAGATAGGCTACACCTTC
NA,NA,TRBV10-3,TRBJ1-3,CAIRADISGNTIYF,TGTGCCATCAGGGCGGACATCTCTGGAAACACCATATATTTT
many,NA,TRBV30,TRBJ2-2,CAWRIRGRTGELFF,TGTGCCTGGAGGATCAGGGGCCGGACCGGGGAGCTGTTTTTT
many,TRBD1,TRBV7-9,TRBJ1-2,CASSQAGQGWIGYTF,TGTGCCAGCAGCCAAGCGGGACAGGGATGGATTGGCTACACCTTC
many,NA,TRBV13,TRBJ1-2,CASSLGLNEGPVLYGYTF,TGTGCCAGCAGCTTAGGCCTAAACGAGGGTCCGGTCCTCTATGGCTACACCTTC
many,TRBD2,TRBV20-1,TRBJ2-7,CSPQPAGAAEQYF,TGCAGTCCTCAACCGGCGGGAGCCGCCGAGCAGTACTTC
many,NA,TRBV30,TRBJ1-2,CAWSKGNYGYTF,TGTGCCTGGAGTAAGGGGAACTATGGCTACACCTTC
many,NA,TRBV19,TRBJ1-5,CASTILWDPGEPQHF,TGTGCCAGTACGATTCTCTGGGACCCAGGGGAGCCCCAGCATTTT
many,NA,TRBV12-3/TRBV12-4,TRBJ1-2,CASSFEGGYGYTF,TGTGCCAGCAGTTTCGAGGGAGGCTATGGCTACACCTTC
NA,NA,TRBV7-9,TRBJ2-7,CASSPDSDYEQYF,TGTGCCAGCAGCCCCGACAGCGACTACGAGCAGTACTTC
many,NA,TRBV20-1,TRBJ2-7,CSARNGRASESYEQYF,TGCAGTGCTAGGAATGGCCGGGCTAGCGAGTCCTACGAGCAGTACTTC
few,NA,TRBV4-2,TRBJ1-1,CASSQEGPGAFF,TGTGCCAGCAGCCAAGAGGGCCCCGGGGCTTTCTTT
many,NA,TRBV12-3/TRBV12-4,TRBJ1-1,CASSQITGNTEAFF,TGTGCCAGCAGCCAGATAACGGGGAACACTGAAGCTTTCTTT
many,NA,TRBV7-3,TRBJ1-1,CASSLTGADTEAFF,TGTGCCAGCAGCTTAACAGGGGCGGACACTGAAGCTTTCTTT
NA,TRBD1,TRBV25-1,TRBJ1-2,CASSEISGQEFYGYTF,TGTGCCAGCAGTGAAATATCGGGACAGGAGTTCTATGGCTACACCTTC
many,NA,TRBV13,TRBJ2-4,CASSLQGTKNIQYF,TGTGCCAGCAGCCTGCAGGGCACCAAAAACATTCAGTACTTC
many,TRBD1,TRBV7-2,TRBJ1-2,CASSFIRDRGSNYGYTF,TGTGCCAGCAGCTTTATCCGGGACAGGGGATCAAACTATGGCTACACCTTC
NA,NA,TRBV12-3/TRBV12-4,TRBJ2-6,CASGPRAGANVLTF,TGTGCCAGCGGGCCCAGGGCTGGGGCCAACGTCCTGACTTTC
few,NA,TRBV7-8,TRBJ1-1,CASSLHGPGWTEAFF,TGTGCCAGCAGCTTACACGGGCCTGGCTGGACTGAAGCTTTCTTT
NA,NA,TRBV6-5,TRBJ2-2,CASSWTEWTGELFF,TGTGCCAGCAGTTGGACGGAGTGGACCGGGGAGCTGTTTTTT
NA,NA,TRBV12-3/TRBV12-4,TRBJ2-5,CASSIGQQETQYF,TGTGCCAGCAGTATTGGACAGCAAGAGACCCAGTACTTC
NA,NA,TRBV4-1,TRBJ2-7,CASSQDGVSYEQYF,TGCGCCAGCAGCCAAGACGGGGTCTCCTACGAGCAGTACTTC
NA,NA,TRBV28,TRBJ2-5,CASQYAGGETQYF,TGTGCCAGCCAGTATGCGGGTGGAGAGACCCAGTACTTC
many,NA,TRBV6-5,TRBJ2-7,CASNGELGGTYEQYF,TGTGCCAGCAACGGTGAATTGGGGGGAACCTACGAGCAGTACTTC
NA,NA,TRBV20-1,TRBJ2-7,CSARGRVSYEQYF,TGCAGTGCTAGGGGCAGGGTCTCCTACGAGCAGTACTTC
NA,NA,TRBV30,TRBJ1-1,CAWSVTLNTEAFF,TGTGCCTGGAGTGTGACACTGAACACTGAAGCTTTCTTT
many,NA,TRBV7-3,TRBJ2-2,CASSLVAAGELFF,TGTGCCAGCAGCTTAGTTGCCGCCGGGGAGCTGTTTTTT
NA,NA,TRBV10-3,TRBJ2-5,CAISEIADPYQETQYF,TGTGCCATCAGTGAGATCGCGGATCCGTACCAAGAGACCCAGTACTTC
many,NA,TRBV10-3,TRBJ1-2,CAISEETGIGPWAYGYTF,TGTGCCATCAGTGAGGAAACTGGGATCGGACCCTGGGCCTATGGCTACACCTTC
few,NA,TRBV3-1,TRBJ1-2,CASSQLDRINYGYTF,TGTGCCAGCAGCCAGCTAGACAGGATAAACTATGGCTACACCTTC
few,NA,TRBV4-1,TRBJ1-2,CASSQPTKGELGYTF,TGCGCCAGCAGCCAGCCGACAAAGGGAGAACTTGGCTACACCTTC
many,NA,TRBV11-2,TRBJ2-7,CASSLGSSDYEQYF,TGTGCCAGCAGCTTAGGTTCGTCGGACTACGAGCAGTACTTC
many,NA,TRBV2,TRBJ2-5,CASRPYGETQYF,TGTGCCAGCAGACCTTATGGGGAGACCCAGTACTTC
NA,TRBD2,TRBV20-1,TRBJ2-7,CSARDRTGLAVSYEQYF,TGCAGTGCTAGAGACAGGACAGGACTAGCGGTCTCCTACGAGCAGTACTTC